Each of the 3 T cell receptor beta chains below was sequenced from the same sample in a study of T cells in Graves' hyperthyroidism and ophthalmopathy. RNA transcripts were the template for amplifying TCR beta CDR3 regions. HTBI primers were the set used in a first-round RT-PCR of the TCR CDR3. Using its own MiXCR run on the multiplex PCR reads, TCRdb lists one record per CDR3 protein. The data show about 740,000 distinct CDR3 sequences, 14% seen once. The sequenced sample was blood. The receptors were gathered from a woman aged 18-29 years with Graves' hyperthyroidism.

This clonotype has at least ten counts. The rearrangement uses TRBV20-1 and TRBJ1-1; tentative D call: TRBD1 (5 bases). The CDR3 is 11 amino acids. The germline CDR1 and CDR2 sequences are DFQATT and SNEGSKA (reference sequence). The V gene lost 7 bases and the J gene lost 5 bases, with 11 bases spanning the gap. In DNA, the CDR3 is TGCAGTGGGCAGGGTGATACTGAAGCTTTCTTT. It codes for CSGQGDTEAFF.

This clonotype showed up many times. The V call is TRBV5-6, the J call TRBJ2-7; no reliable D call. This CDR3 spans 11 amino acids. Germline V CDR1 and CDR2: SGHDT, YYEEEE. V lost 3 bases and J 7 bases, leaving 8 bases between the germline ends. CDR3 sequence reads: CASSYRREQYF. CDR3 bases: TGTGCCAGCAGCTATAGAAGGGAGCAGTACTTC.

This clonotype has a handful of counts. The chain recombines TRBV11-2 with TRBJ2-7; D is unresolved. From germline, CDR1 is SGHAT and CDR2 FQNNGV. CDR3 length: 15 amino acids. Trimming removed 6 bases from V and 9 bases from J, with 24 bases in between. The CDR3 region has the DNA TGTGCCAGCAGTTTCTTCGGGCAGTACAAAGGCGGGCAGTACTTC. This codes for CASSFFGQYKGGQYF. Full variable domain (missing parts from reference TRBV11-2 and TRBJ2-7): EAGVAQSPRYKIIEKRQSVAFWCNPISGHATLYWYQQILGQGPKLLIQFQNNGVVDDSQLPKDRFSAERLKGVDSTLKIQPAKLEDSAVYLCASSFFGQYKGGQYFGPGTRLTVT.